The 27 T cell receptor beta chains below all came from one sample that was sequenced in a study of T cells in women clearing cervical HPV infection. Using immunoSEQ multiplex PCR, the repertoire was profiled, and TCRdb retains in-frame clones only, with some absent. The table for this sample gives about 32,000 clones. Specimen: blood buffy coat. The source is a woman between 18 and 75 years old with a cervical HPV16 infection that either progressed to CIN3+ or cleared (not recorded which).

This clone is deemed medium-sized (0.01 to 0.1%) by its frequency. The read falls 3 residues short of the CDR3 end, and the missing part is taken from the germline J gene. The V call is TRBV29-1, the J call TRBJ2-5; TRBD2 matches 8 bases. The CDR3 runs to 13 residues. The J segment lost 4 bases and the V segment lost 4 bases, leaving 5 bases of the junction unmatched. Per the germline V gene, CDR1 is SQVTM and CDR2 is ANQGSEA. The CDR3 bases that were read are TGCAGCGTTGTTAGCGGGGTAAGAGAGACC. Encoded protein: CSVVSGVRET. From start to end, the CDR3 is CSVVSGVRETQYF.

On this clone itself: The CDR3 end is not reached by the read, which stops 3 residues before it; the germline J gene fills it in. The V call is TRBV7-9, the J call TRBJ2-7; TRBD1 matches 9 bases. J gave up 6 bases and V 1 base, and 4 bases lay outside the gene matches. Germline-derived CDR1 and CDR2 are SEHNR and FQNEAQ (reference sequence). The CDR3 is 14 residues long. Here the CDR3 reads CASSLGGTGSEQYF. Partial CDR3 DNA: TGTGCCAGCAGCTTAGGTGGGACAGGGTCCGAG.

Comment on this clone: The DNA ends 3 residues before the CDR3 does, and the rest of the CDR3 is filled in from the germline J gene. The V gene is TRBV5-1, the J gene TRBJ2-2; 10 bases map to TRBD2. The CDR3 contains 18 residues. The V gene end was trimmed by 0 bases and the J gene end by 2 bases; junction bases not matched to a gene: 7. The germline CDR1 and CDR2 sequences are SGHRS and YFSETQ. CDR3 sequence reads: CASSLGASGRLNTGELFF. The sequenced CDR3 bases are TGCGCCAGCAGCTTGGGGGCTAGCGGGAGACTCAACACCGGGGAG.

Worth noting for this clone: The read comes to an end 3 residues before the CDR3 does, leaving the germline J gene to fill in the end. The rearrangement links TRBV19 to TRBJ2-7; D might be TRBD1 (6 bases). The CDR3 is 13 residues long. Germline loops: CDR1 LNHDA, CDR2 SQIVND (reference sequence). V was pared by 4 bases and J by 5 bases, with 12 bases between. The CDR3 sequence is CASSSRGEDEQYF. The sequenced CDR3 bases are TGTGCCAGTAGTAGCAGGGGCGAAGACGAG.

Comment on this clone: The CDR3 end is not reached by the read, which stops 3 residues before it; the germline J gene fills it in. The J gene is TRBJ1-5, the V gene TRBV30, with D hard to call. Per germline, CDR1 GTSNPN and CDR2 SVGIG (reference sequence). The CDR3 loop spans 15 amino acids. Trimming removed 0 bases from V and 3 bases from J, with 12 bases in between. The sequenced CDR3 bases are TGTGCCTGGAGTGTACGTGCGCGGCCCAATCAGCCC. As protein: CAWSVRARPNQP. The CDR3 in full is CAWSVRARPNQPQHF.

A note on this clone: Read sequence stops 3 residues before the CDR3 end, and the germline J gene provides the missing end. The chain combines TRBV2 with TRBJ2-2; D gene unclear. Germline V CDR1 and CDR2: SNHLY, FYNNEI. V gave up 4 bases and J gave up 6 bases, with 6 bases separating them. The CDR3 has 12 amino acids. The part of the CDR3 DNA that was read is TGTGCCAGCAGTGTAGAGCCCGGGGAG. Its protein product is CASSVEPGE. In full, the CDR3 is CASSVEPGELFF.

Comment on this clone: The read ends 3 residues before the CDR3 terminus; that terminus is restored from the germline J gene. This chain uses TRBV6-1 with TRBJ1-2; no reliable D call. This CDR3 is 15 amino acids long. The V gene's germline CDR1 is MNHNS and CDR2 SASEGT. Trimming stripped 3 bases from V and 4 bases from J, with 15 bases between. CDR3 in amino acids: CASSDLGRNSYGYTF. CDR3 DNA (partial): TGTGCCAGCAGTGATTTGGGCAGAAACTCCTATGGC.

The CDR3 DNA, read in part, is TGTGCCAGCAGTGTGACGACTAGCGGGAGGGCCTCCGAC. It encodes CASSVTTSGRASD. The CDR3 reads in full as CASSVTTSGRASDYTF. This chain uses TRBV2 with TRBJ1-2; D is ambiguous. The read halts 3 residues ahead of the CDR3 end, with the missing end drawn from the germline J gene. This CDR3 is built from 16 residues. The germline gives CDR1 SNHLY, CDR2 FYNNEI. Variable domain in full (rest from reference TRBV2 and TRBJ1-2): EPEVTQTPSHQVTQMGQEVILRCVPISNHLYFYWYRQILGQKVEFLVSFYNNEISEKSEIFDDQFSVERPDGSNFTLKIRSTKLEDSAMYFCASSVTTSGRASDYTFGSGTRLTVV.

To note about this clone: From the germline J gene comes the end of the CDR3, since the read stops 3 residues before it. The chain joins TRBV11-2 to TRBJ2-4; the D gene is possibly TRBD1 (6 bases). Looked up from germline, CDR1 is SGHAT and CDR2 is FQNNGV. The CDR3 length is 14 residues. The sequenced part of the CDR3 DNA is TGTGCCAGCAGAATCGCAGGGGCCAACTATGGT. This sequence encodes CASRIAGANYG. The complete CDR3 protein is CASRIAGANYGQYF.

Comments on this clone: Read data end 3 residues before the CDR3 end; the end is taken from the germline J gene. The rearrangement links TRBV6-2 or TRBV6-3 to TRBJ2-7, with TRBD1 matching over 7 bases. The CDR3 has 14 amino acids. V trimming: 6 bases; J trimming: 0 bases; junction bases outside the gene matches: 5. Germline CDR1 reads MNHEY; CDR2 reads SVGEGT. The CDR3 bases that were read are TGTGCCAGCAGCTCGACAGGGACCTCCTACGAG. It codes for CASSSTGTSYE. In full, the CDR3 reads CASSSTGTSYEQYF.

On this clone: Coverage ceases 3 residues before the CDR3 finishes, and the germline J gene fills in the end. The chain is built from TRBV5-1 and TRBJ2-2, with D possibly TRBD1 on 6 matching bases. Per germline, CDR1 SGHRS and CDR2 YFSETQ. The CDR3 sequence is 15 residues long. CDR3 bases read: TGCGCCAGCAGCGCAACAGGGAACGGTAATGAAAAG. It translates to CASSATGNGNEK. The full CDR3 protein reads CASSATGNGNEKLFF. Complete variable domain (other parts from reference TRBV5-1 and TRBJ2-2): KAGVTQTPRYLIKTRGQQVTLSCSPISGHRSVSWYQQTPGQGLQFLFEYFSETQRNKGNFPGRFSGRQFSNSRSEMNVSTLELGDSALYLCASSATGNGNEKLFFGEGSRLTVL.

As to this clone: The read is 3 residues too short to cover the CDR3 end, so that end is filled in from the germline J gene. This rearrangement joins TRBV20-1 to TRBJ1-1; D might be TRBD1 (5 bases). The CDR3 is 12 amino acids. The V gene's germline CDR1 is DFQATT and CDR2 SNEGSKA (reference sequence). Trimming removed 3 bases at V and 4 bases at J, with 9 bases between. Partial CDR3 DNA: TGCAGTGCTAGGCGGGGGGGCACTGAA. As protein: CSARRGGTE. The whole CDR3 protein reads CSARRGGTEAFF.

The covered CDR3 bases are TGTGCCAGCAGCACCCGACAGGGGGCAGCGACTGAA. Translation gives CASSTRQGAATE. The CDR3 in its entirety is CASSTRQGAATEAFF. The rearrangement joins TRBV7-8 to TRBJ1-1; 10 bases line up with TRBD1. The missing CDR3 end, 3 residues past where the read stops, is filled in from the germline J gene. CDR1 SGHVS and CDR2 FQNEAQ come from the germline V gene. The V gene end was trimmed by 5 bases and the J gene end by 5 bases; junction bases not matched to a gene: 8. This CDR3 comprises 15 residues.

Comment on this clone: The CDR3 end falls 3 residues outside the read, so it is completed with the germline J gene. The genes are TRBV6-1 and TRBJ2-6; D unclear. Trimming took off 2 bases at V and 4 bases at J, with 3 bases between the two ends. The length of the CDR3 is 13 residues. The V gene's germline CDR1 is MNHNS and CDR2 SASEGT. The CDR3 loop reads CASSEPGANVLTF. The sequenced CDR3 bases are TGTGCCAGCAGTGAACCGGGGGCCAACGTC.

The DNA read from the CDR3 is TGTGCCAGCAGTTTGGGCAGGGGGATAGATACG. Its translation: CASSLGRGIDT. The entire CDR3 reads CASSLGRGIDTQYF. The chain is built from TRBV27 and TRBJ2-3; 7 nucleotides agree with TRBD1. Sequencing ends 3 residues short of the CDR3 end; the germline J gene provides the rest. Germline-derived CDR1 and CDR2 are MNHEY and SMNVEV (reference sequence). There are 14 residues in the CDR3. With 3 bases clipped from V and 5 bases from J, the junction kept 5 bases outside the gene matches.

Regarding this clone: The read falls 3 residues short of the CDR3 end, and the missing part is taken from the germline J gene. The chain couples TRBV5-1 to TRBJ2-5; 9 bases are shared with TRBD2. Germline V CDR1 and CDR2: SGHRS, YFSETQ. This CDR3 is 16 amino acids long. The CDR3 spells CASSAKVAGDTDTQYF. The CDR3 DNA, read in part, is TGCGCCAGCAGCGCAAAGGTAGCGGGGGACACAGATACC. The full variable domain, rest sourced from reference TRBV5-1 and TRBJ2-5, is KAGVTQTPRYLIKTRGQQVTLSCSPISGHRSVSWYQQTPGQGLQFLFEYFSETQRNKGNFPGRFSGRQFSNSRSEMNVSTLELGDSALYLCASSAKVAGDTDTQYFGPGTRLLVL.

Notes on this clone: The read comes to an end 3 residues before the CDR3 does, leaving the germline J gene to fill in the end. This CDR3 is also generated by other DNA sequences in the sample. The genes are TRBV18 and TRBJ1-3; a possible D gene is TRBD1 (6 bases). V shed 3 bases and J shed 2 bases, with 11 bases lying between them. In germline, CDR1 is KGHSH, CDR2 LQKENI. The CDR3 has 15 amino acids. The CDR3 bases that were read are TGTGCCAGCTCACCCCCTGGACAGCCTGGAAACACC. Translating it yields CASSPPGQPGNT. From start to end, the CDR3 is CASSPPGQPGNTIYF.

About this clone itself: Read coverage stops 3 residues before the CDR3 terminus; the germline J gene supplies the remainder. The chain couples TRBV19 to TRBJ2-4; 7 bases are a match to TRBD1. The CDR3 runs 15 residues. Looked up from germline, CDR1 is LNHDA and CDR2 is SQIVND (reference sequence). The CDR3 bases that were read are TGTGCCAGTATTGGGGAAAGGGGGCAGTTGTACGGT. As protein: CASIGERGQLYG. The CDR3 in full is CASIGERGQLYGQYF.

For this clone: Read sequence stops 3 residues before the CDR3 end, and the germline J gene provides the missing end. V gene TRBV18 combines with J gene TRBJ1-1; 9 nucleotides align to TRBD1. This CDR3 has 15 amino acids. J lost 3 bases, V lost 5 bases, and 7 bases had no gene match. Germline V gives CDR1 KGHSH, CDR2 LQKENI. The CDR3 DNA, read in part, is TGTGCCAGCTCAGACACAGGGGGCTTGGACACTGAA. Encoded protein: CASSDTGGLDTE. The CDR3 in its entirety is CASSDTGGLDTEAFF.

On this clone itself: The junction differs from germline at one of its ends, possibly a read error. Read sequence stops 3 residues before the CDR3 end, and the germline J gene provides the missing end. J is TRBJ2-3 and V is TRBV4-2; 8 nucleotides match TRBD2. The CDR3 loop spans 17 amino acids. The V gene's germline CDR1 is LGHNA and CDR2 YNFKEQ. CDR3 loop: CASSQAGLDTCTDTQYF. CDR3 bases read: TGCGCCAGCAGCCAAGCGGGACTAGACACGTGCACAGATACG.

Of note for this clone: The read ends 3 residues early relative to the CDR3; the germline J gene fills the gap. The chain carries TRBV7-8 and TRBJ2-2; 9 nucleotides align to TRBD1. V gave up 5 bases and J gave up 3 bases; unmatched junction bases: 7. CDR3 size: 16 residues. Germline CDR1 reads SGHVS; CDR2 reads FQNEAQ. The DNA read from the CDR3 is TGTGCCAGCAGCCGCAGGACAGGGGTCGACACCGGGGAG. This codes for CASSRRTGVDTGE. The entire CDR3 reads CASSRRTGVDTGELFF.

A note on this clone: The sequence runs out 3 residues before the end of the CDR3; the remainder is reconstructed from the germline J gene. V usage is TRBV19 and J usage is TRBJ1-2; D gene uncertain. Per the germline V gene, CDR1 is LNHDA and CDR2 is SQIVND (reference sequence). This CDR3 region has 16 residues. The DNA read from the CDR3 is TGTGCCAGTAGTATGGTTATCGGACTAGCCCTCTACGAC. Protein: CASSMVIGLALYD. Given in full, the CDR3 is CASSMVIGLALYDYTF.

The DNA read from the CDR3 is TGTGCCAGCAGCCCCAGGAACGGTGAA. Protein: CASSPRNGE. The complete CDR3 reads CASSPRNGEAFF. This rearrangement joins TRBV11-3 to TRBJ1-1; D is unclear. The observed sequence ends 3 residues before the CDR3 terminus, with the missing tail filled in from the germline J gene. The germline V gene has CDR1 SGHNT and CDR2 YENEEA. The CDR3 totals 12 residues. Trimming cost V 5 bases and J 7 bases, with 11 bases left between them.

As concerns this clone: The read comes to an end 3 residues before the CDR3 does, leaving the germline J gene to fill in the end. The chain carries TRBV2 and TRBJ1-5; D remains unclear. The germline gives CDR1 SNHLY, CDR2 FYNNEI. The CDR3 runs to 14 residues. The germline V and J ends were trimmed by 6 bases and 0 bases, with 9 bases remaining between them. The covered CDR3 bases are TGTGCCAGCAGAGCCGATCATAGCAATCAGCCC. This encodes CASRADHSNQP. The full CDR3 sequence reads CASRADHSNQPQHF.

As concerns this clone: From the germline J gene comes the end of the CDR3, since the read stops 3 residues before it. The V gene is TRBV6-1, the J gene TRBJ1-5, with a possible D match to TRBD1 (6 bases). CDR3 length equals 14 residues. Looked up from germline, CDR1 is MNHNS and CDR2 is SASEGT. Trimming cost V 2 bases and J 7 bases, with 12 bases left between them. The CDR3 DNA, read in part, is TGTGCCAGCAGTGAAAATACAGGGCACCAGCCC. It is translated as CASSENTGHQP. The entire CDR3 sequence reads CASSENTGHQPQHF.

CDR3 amino acids: CAWSGFDNEQFF. The DNA read from the CDR3 is TGTGCCTGGAGTGGTTTCGACAATGAG. V gene TRBV30 combines with J gene TRBJ2-1; no firm D call. Sequencing ends 3 residues short of the CDR3 end; the germline J gene provides the rest. The length of the CDR3 is 12 residues. Germline CDR1 reads GTSNPN; CDR2 reads SVGIG (reference sequence). Trimming removed 1 base from V and 5 bases from J, with 6 bases in between.

About this clone: The read terminates 3 residues before the CDR3 end, so the remaining end is supplied by the germline J gene. This rearrangement joins TRBV5-1 to TRBJ2-7; 9 bases line up with TRBD2. The CDR3 totals 16 residues. V gave up 4 bases and J gave up 4 bases; unmatched junction bases: 12. Germline V gene data show CDR1 as SGHRS and CDR2 as YFSETQ. Here the CDR3 reads CASSRTGTSSGYEQYF. CDR3 DNA (partial): TGCGCCAGCAGCCGGACGGGGACTAGCAGTGGGTACGAG.